This record concerns one T cell receptor beta chain sequence. What it recognizes is unknown. Time point meaning: newly diagnosed, previously untreated cHL patient sample. CD4+ T cells were purified from thawed PBMCs by magnetic negative selection. A comparison was provided by newly diagnosed, untreated classical Hodgkin lymphoma PBMCs. This sample stems from a study of PD-1 blockade in classical Hodgkin lymphoma. Whole-study findings and limits: Reported baseline diversity: healthy donors highest, relapsed/refractory patients lowest.

The data were produced by immunoSEQ multiplex PCR, yet TCRdb's version contains in-frame clones alone and is incomplete. This sample has 20,000 to 30,000 clones, with roughly nine tenths found just once. Sequenced input: CD4+ T cells from blood. The sequence came from a human donor with classical Hodgkin lymphoma.

The CDR3, as DNA: TGTGCCAGCAGCTTGGAGGGGGGGAATGAGCAGTTCTTC. This translates into CASSLEGGNEQFF. This chain connects TRBV7-2 to TRBJ2-1; D perhaps matches TRBD2 (7 bases). Trimming took off 3 bases at V and 7 bases at J, with 10 bases between the two ends. CDR1 and CDR2 (germline): SGHTA, FQGNSA. CDR3 size: 13 residues.